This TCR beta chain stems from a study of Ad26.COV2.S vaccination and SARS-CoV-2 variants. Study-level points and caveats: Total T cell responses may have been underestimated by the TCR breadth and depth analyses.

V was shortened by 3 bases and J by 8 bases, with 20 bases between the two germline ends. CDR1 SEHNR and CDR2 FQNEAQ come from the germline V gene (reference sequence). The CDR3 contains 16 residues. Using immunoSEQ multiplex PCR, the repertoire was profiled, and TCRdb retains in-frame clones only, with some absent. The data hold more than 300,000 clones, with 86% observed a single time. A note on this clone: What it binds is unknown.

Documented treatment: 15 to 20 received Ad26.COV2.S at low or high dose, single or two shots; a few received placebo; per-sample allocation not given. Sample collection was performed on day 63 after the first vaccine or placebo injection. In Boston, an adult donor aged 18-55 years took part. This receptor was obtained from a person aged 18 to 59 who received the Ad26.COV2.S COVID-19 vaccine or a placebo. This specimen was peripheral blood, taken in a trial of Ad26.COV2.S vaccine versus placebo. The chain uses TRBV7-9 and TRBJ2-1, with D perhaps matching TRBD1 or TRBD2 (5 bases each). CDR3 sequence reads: CASSFTLEGLGHEQFF. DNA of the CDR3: TGTGCCAGCAGCTTTACCCTAGAGGGGCTCGGGCATGAGCAGTTCTTC.